This T cell receptor beta chain was retrieved from a study of cytomegalovirus exposure and HLA in healthy donors. Turning to the study itself: Earlier sequencing of about 179 million T cells yielded nearly 120 million unique TCR beta sequences. Study results and caveats: It was 150 to 200 TCR beta chains that were listed as cytomegalovirus-associated. An ancestry cluster, one associated with Asian ancestry, reportedly showed fewer N-insertions than the roughly 700-donor mean in a later analysis. Productive status was seen about 87% or about 30% of the time for most TCR beta V segments in an earlier analysis.

PCR employed 60 Vbeta and 13 Jbeta primers. This table comes from immunoSEQ multiplex PCR, and its TCRdb copy is limited to in-frame clones, with some not included. The table lists about 170,000 clones, around three quarters of them singletons. Comments on this clone: Its antigen is unknown.

The V end lost 1 base, the J end lost 7 bases, and 11 bases lay between the germline ends. The CDR3 loop spans 14 amino acids. Germline values: CDR1 SEHNR, CDR2 FQNEAQ (reference sequence). The TCR was taken from a woman in her thirties in good health and CMV-seropositive. The chain uses TRBV7-9 and TRBJ1-5; D call uncertain. Sequenced: PBMCs. CDR3 in amino acids: CASSLVGEWQPQHF. The CDR3 coding sequence is TGTGCCAGCAGCTTAGTCGGGGAATGGCAGCCCCAGCATTTT.